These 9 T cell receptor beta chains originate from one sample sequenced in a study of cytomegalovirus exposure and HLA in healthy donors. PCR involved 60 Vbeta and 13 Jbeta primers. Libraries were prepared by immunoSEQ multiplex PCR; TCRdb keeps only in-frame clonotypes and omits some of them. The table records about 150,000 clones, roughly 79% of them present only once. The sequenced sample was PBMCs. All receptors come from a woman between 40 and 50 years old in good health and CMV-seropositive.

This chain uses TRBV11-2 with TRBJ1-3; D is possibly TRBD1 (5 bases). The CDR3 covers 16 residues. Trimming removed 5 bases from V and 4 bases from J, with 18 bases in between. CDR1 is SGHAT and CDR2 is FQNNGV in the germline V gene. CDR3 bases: TGTGCCAGCAGCGGCCTTGGGACCCGGGGGGGAAACACCATATATTTT. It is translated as CASSGLGTRGGNTIYF.

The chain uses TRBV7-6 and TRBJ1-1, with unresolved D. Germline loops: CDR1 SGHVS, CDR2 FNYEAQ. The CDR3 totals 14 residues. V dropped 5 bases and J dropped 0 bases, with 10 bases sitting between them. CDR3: CASSLDILNTEAFF. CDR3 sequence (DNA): TGTGCCAGCAGCCTTGACATACTGAACACTGAAGCTTTCTTT.

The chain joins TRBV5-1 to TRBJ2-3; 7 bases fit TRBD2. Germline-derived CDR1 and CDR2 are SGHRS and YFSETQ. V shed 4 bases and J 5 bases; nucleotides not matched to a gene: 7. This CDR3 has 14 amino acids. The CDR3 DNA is TGCGCCAGCAGCATCCGGGGGGAAAGAGATACGCAGTATTTT. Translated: CASSIRGERDTQYF. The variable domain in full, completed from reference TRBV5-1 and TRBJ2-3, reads KAGVTQTPRYLIKTRGQQVTLSCSPISGHRSVSWYQQTPGQGLQFLFEYFSETQRNKGNFPGRFSGRQFSNSRSEMNVSTLELGDSALYLCASSIRGERDTQYFGPGTRLTVL.

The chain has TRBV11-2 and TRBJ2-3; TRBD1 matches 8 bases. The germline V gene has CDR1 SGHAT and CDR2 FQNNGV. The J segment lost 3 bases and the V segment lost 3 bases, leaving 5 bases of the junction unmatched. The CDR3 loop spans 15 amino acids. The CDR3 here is CASSFRGQGTDTQYF. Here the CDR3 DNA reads TGTGCCAGCAGCTTCCGTGGACAGGGTACAGATACGCAGTATTTT.

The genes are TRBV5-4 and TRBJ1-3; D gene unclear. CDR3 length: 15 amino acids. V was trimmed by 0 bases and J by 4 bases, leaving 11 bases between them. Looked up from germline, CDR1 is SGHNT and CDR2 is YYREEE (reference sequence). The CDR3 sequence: CASSLGVTEGNTIYF. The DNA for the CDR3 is TGTGCCAGCAGCTTGGGGGTCACAGAAGGAAACACCATATATTTT.

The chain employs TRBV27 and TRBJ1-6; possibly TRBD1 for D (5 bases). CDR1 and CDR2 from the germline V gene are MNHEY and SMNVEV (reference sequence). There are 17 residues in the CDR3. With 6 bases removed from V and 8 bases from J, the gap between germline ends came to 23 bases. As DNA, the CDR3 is TGTGCCAGCAGCCGTCAACCGACAGCCGTTCAGCATTCACCCCTCCACTTT. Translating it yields CASSRQPTAVQHSPLHF.

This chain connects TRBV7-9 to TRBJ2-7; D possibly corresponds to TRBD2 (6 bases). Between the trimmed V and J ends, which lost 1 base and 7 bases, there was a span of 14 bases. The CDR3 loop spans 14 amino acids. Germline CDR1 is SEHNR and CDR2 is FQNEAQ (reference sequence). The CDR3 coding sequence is TGTGCCAGCAGCTTAGGGGGGGTACGGGATGAGCAGTACTTC. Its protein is CASSLGGVRDEQYF.

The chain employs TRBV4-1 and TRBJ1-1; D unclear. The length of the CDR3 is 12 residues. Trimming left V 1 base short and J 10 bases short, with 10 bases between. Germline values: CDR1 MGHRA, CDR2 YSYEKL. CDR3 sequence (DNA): TGCGCCAGCAGCCAAGTGCCGGGAGGAGCTTTCTTT. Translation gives CASSQVPGGAFF.

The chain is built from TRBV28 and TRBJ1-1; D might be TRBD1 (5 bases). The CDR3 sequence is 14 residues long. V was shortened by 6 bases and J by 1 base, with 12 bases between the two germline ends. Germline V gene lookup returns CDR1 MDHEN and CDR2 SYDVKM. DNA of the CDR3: TGTGCCAGCAGACCCCACAGGAGGAACACTGAAGCTTTCTTT. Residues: CASRPHRRNTEAFF.